This T cell receptor beta chain came from a study of T cell repertoires in cytomegalovirus infection. Study-level results: There were carriers of CMV plus the relevant HLA, and cumulative public TCR beta family frequency identified them.

Trimming took 4 bases from V and 0 from J, leaving 17 bases between them. The CDR3 has 17 amino acids. CDR1 is SGHDT and CDR2 is YYEEEE in the germline V gene. One entry per CDR3 protein results from TCRdb running MiXCR on the reads. The profile covers 550,000 to 850,000 distinct CDR3 sequences, with roughly a third appearing a single time and 15% to 20% taken by the ten largest. In the case of this clonotype: Antigen: not known.

The chain links TRBV5-6 to TRBJ2-1; D is undetermined. Source: cultured PBMCs, taken from culture after CMV antigen stimulation. The source of this sequence is a human donor in good health (CMV status not recorded). Some clones in this sample may be carry-over from other donors' samples. The DNA for the CDR3 is TGTGCCAGCAGCGGACGTAGTAGGGCCAGCTCCTACAATGAGCAGTTCTTC. Amino acid sequence: CASSGRSRASSYNEQFF.